This T cell receptor (beta chain) was documented in a study of monozygotic twins with inflammatory bowel disease. Whole-study results and caveats: Findings did not support one strong IBD-associated signal or clonotype. The analysis failed to separate different T cell subtypes.

The CDR3 loop spans 15 amino acids. Germline CDR1 is MGHRA and CDR2 is YSYEKL. Each UMI harboured a 6-nucleotide sample barcode and was appended via template switching. TCRdb reworked the 5' RACE reads into one entry per CDR3 protein, no DNA. Its table lists 300,000 to 350,000 distinct CDR3 sequences. Notes on this clonotype: Its antigen is undetermined.

The TCR originated in a human donor with ulcerative colitis or Crohn's disease, or a healthy co-twin of an affected twin (not recorded which). V is TRBV4-1 and J is TRBJ2-2; TCRdb selects TRBD1, and the lack of DNA leaves this call unchecked. Sequenced: blood. This chain's CDR3 is CASSQTGGPTGELFF.